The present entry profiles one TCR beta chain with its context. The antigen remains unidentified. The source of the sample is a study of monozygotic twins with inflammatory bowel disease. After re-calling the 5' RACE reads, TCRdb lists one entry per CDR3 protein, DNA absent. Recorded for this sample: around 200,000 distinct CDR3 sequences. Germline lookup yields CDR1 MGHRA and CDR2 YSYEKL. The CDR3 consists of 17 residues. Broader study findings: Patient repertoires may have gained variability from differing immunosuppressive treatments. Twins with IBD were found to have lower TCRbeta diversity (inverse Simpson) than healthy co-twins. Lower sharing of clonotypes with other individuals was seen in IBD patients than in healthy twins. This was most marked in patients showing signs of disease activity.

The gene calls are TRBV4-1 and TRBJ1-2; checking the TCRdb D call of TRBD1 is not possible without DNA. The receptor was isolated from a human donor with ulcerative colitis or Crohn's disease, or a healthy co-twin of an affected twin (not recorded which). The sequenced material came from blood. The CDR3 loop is CASSQDSSPGRVEGYTF.